These 5 T cell receptor beta chains share one sample of origin, sequenced in a study of blood T cell repertoires in COVID-19. Produced via immunoSEQ multiplex PCR; TCRdb's table is partial and in-frame only. The sample has some 300,000 clones, just under 90% seen once. The sequencing input was peripheral blood. These receptors were collected from a woman aged 30 to 39 with COVID-19, enrolled during active disease.

The genes are TRBV11-3 and TRBJ1-6; 7 positions match TRBD1. The CDR3 is 14 residues long. Trimming cost V 5 bases and J 5 bases; bases outside gene matches: 3. Germline V lookup: CDR1 SGHNT, CDR2 YENEEA. For the CDR3, the DNA is TGTGCCAGCAGCCCAGGGGGAAATAATTCACCCCTCCACTTT. Residues: CASSPGGNNSPLHF.

The rearrangement uses TRBV2 and TRBJ2-6; D is ambiguous. The CDR3 spans 13 residues. The germline CDR1 and CDR2 sequences are SNHLY and FYNNEI. V lost 7 bases to trimming and J lost 4 bases, with 8 bases between them. The CDR3 DNA reads as TGTGCCAGCACGACTTGGGGGGCCAACGTCCTGACTTTC. Encoded protein: CASTTWGANVLTF. The entire variable domain, with the rest obtained from reference TRBV2 and TRBJ2-6, is as follows: EPEVTQTPSHQVTQMGQEVILRCVPISNHLYFYWYRQILGQKVEFLVSFYNNEISEKSEIFDDQFSVERPDGSNFTLKIRSTKLEDSAMYFCASTTWGANVLTFGAGSRLTVL.

The chain uses TRBV7-9 and TRBJ1-2; 10 bases line up with TRBD1. J gave up 7 bases and V 5 bases, and 13 bases lay outside the gene matches. Germline values: CDR1 SEHNR, CDR2 FQNEAQ (reference sequence). There are 16 residues in the CDR3. DNA for the CDR3: TGTGCCAGCAGCACCCCACCGACAGGGGGCTGGGGTGGCTACACCTTC. This sequence encodes CASSTPPTGGWGGYTF. Drawing the rest from reference TRBV7-9 and TRBJ1-2, the complete variable domain is DTGVSQNPRHKITKRGQNVTFRCDPISEHNRLYWYRQTLGQGPEFLTYFQNEAQLEKSRLLSDRFSAERPKGSFSTLEIQRTEQGDSAMYLCASSTPPTGGWGGYTFGSGTRLTVV.

The chain uses TRBV15 and TRBJ2-2; 7 bases align to TRBD1. Germline CDR1 and CDR2: LNHNV and YYDKDF (reference sequence). V shed 4 bases and J 5 bases; nucleotides not matched to a gene: 10. The CDR3 is made up of 16 amino acids. Here the CDR3 DNA reads TGTGCCACCAGCACCCCAAGACAGGGAAGTACCGGGGAGCTGTTTTTT. As protein: CATSTPRQGSTGELFF.

The chain employs TRBV6-1 and TRBJ1-6; D is uncertain. This CDR3 contains 16 residues. Per the germline V gene, CDR1 is MNHNS and CDR2 is SASEGT. V was trimmed by 2 bases and J by 9 bases, leaving 17 bases between them. CDR3 DNA sequence: TGTGCCAGCAGTGAAATTGCCGGGTTTTGGATTTCACCCCTCCACTTT. Translating it yields CASSEIAGFWISPLHF.